This TCR beta chain comes out of a study of T-cell reconstitution after alpha-beta-depleted transplantation in children (dated by TCRdb to about 2016). Regarding the study in general: The study quantitatively tracked T-cell immune reconstitution after TCRalphabeta/CD19-depleted allogeneic hematopoietic cell transplantation in children using TCR repertoire profiling.

The library came from PCR. Instrument used: Illumina HiSeq 2500. TCR libraries were prepared with molecular barcoding, using unique molecular identifiers to normalize TCRbeta repertoire quantification. In-frame beta chains were kept once TCRdb had trimmed the public reads at Q25 with fastp and called clones with MiXCR. All rows with the same CDR3 protein become a single entry with the most common DNA and genes. The sample data list 200,000 to 250,000 distinct CDR3 sequences, and over 20% of these were observed just once. 2.6% of the sample is held by the ten biggest clonotypes. Taken with the paper, the label for treatment or condition translates to: allogeneic hematopoietic cell transplantation with graft depleted of TCRalphabeta T cells and CD19 B cells. TCRalphabeta/CD19-depleted allogeneic hematopoietic cell grafts were given to the transplant recipients, all of whom were children. Turning to this clonotype: The target of this receptor is not known. Per-base quality was not reported, and no clone a single base away is much larger than it.

Paper-wide results and their limitations: About two months after transplant, the apparently early recovery of alphabetaT-cell counts reportedly depended on just several hundred clones that had expanded rapidly and came from non-depleted graft cells. In some patients, the high TCRbeta diversity seen at day 60 was put down to recipient T cells and intrathymic progenitors that had survived conditioning. Over subsequent months, a decline in hyperexpanded clone frequencies was noted, and after one year, T-cell counts and TCRbeta diversity were mostly ascribed to newly produced T cells.

Taken from cysteine to phenylalanine, the CDR3 has 11 residues. The CDR3 DNA has 33 bases and is translated from base 1. Per the germline V gene, MDHEN is the CDR1 and SYDVKM is the CDR2. The junction shows trimming of 5 bases on V and 6 bases on J, and the gene matches do not reach 1 base of it. The chain joins TRBV28 to TRBJ2-7, and TRBD1 aligns with 7 junction nucleotides. The sample in question was PBMCs, obtained before TCRalphabeta/CD19-depleted stem cell transplant. The origin of this receptor is a girl aged 2-9 years with Fanconi anemia, due to receive a stem cell transplant. For the CDR3, the sequence is CASSQGVEQYF. The DNA is TGTGCCAGCAGTCAGGGGGTCGAGCAGTACTTC.